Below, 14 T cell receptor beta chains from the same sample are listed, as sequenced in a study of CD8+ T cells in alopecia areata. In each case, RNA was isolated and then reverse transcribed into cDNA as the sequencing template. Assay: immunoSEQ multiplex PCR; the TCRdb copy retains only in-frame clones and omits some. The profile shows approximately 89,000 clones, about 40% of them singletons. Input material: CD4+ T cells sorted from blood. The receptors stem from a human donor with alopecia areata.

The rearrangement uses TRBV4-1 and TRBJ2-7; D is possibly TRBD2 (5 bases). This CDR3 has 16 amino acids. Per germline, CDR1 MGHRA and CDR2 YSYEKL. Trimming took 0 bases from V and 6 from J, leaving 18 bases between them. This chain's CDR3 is CASSQDGTRITREQYF. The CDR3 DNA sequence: TGCGCCAGCAGCCAAGACGGAACTAGAATTACCCGCGAGCAGTACTTC.

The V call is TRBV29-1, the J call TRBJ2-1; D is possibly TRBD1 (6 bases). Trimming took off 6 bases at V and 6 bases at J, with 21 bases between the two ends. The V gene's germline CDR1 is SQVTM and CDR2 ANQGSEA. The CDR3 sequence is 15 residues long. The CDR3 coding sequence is TGCAGCGTCCCCCCACCCCGGACAGCCCCCAATGAGCAGTTCTTC. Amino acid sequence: CSVPPPRTAPNEQFF.

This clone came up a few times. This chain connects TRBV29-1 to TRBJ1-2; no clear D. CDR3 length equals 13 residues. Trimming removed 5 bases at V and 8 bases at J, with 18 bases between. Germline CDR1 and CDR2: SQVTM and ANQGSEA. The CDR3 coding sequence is TGCAGCGTTAGGGCAGGCCCCTCGGGCGGCTACACCTTC. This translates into CSVRAGPSGGYTF.

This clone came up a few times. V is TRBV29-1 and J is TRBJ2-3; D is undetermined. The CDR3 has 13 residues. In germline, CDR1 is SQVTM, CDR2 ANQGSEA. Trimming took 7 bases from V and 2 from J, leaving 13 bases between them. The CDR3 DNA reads TGCAGCGCCAAACAGCTGCTCACAGATACGCAGTATTTT. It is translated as CSAKQLLTDTQYF.

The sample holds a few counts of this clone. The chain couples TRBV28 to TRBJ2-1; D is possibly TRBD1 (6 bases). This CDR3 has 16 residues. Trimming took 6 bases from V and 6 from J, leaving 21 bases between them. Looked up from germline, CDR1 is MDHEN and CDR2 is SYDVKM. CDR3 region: CASSPLTWTASNEQFF. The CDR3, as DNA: TGTGCCAGCAGCCCTCTAACGTGGACAGCAAGCAATGAGCAGTTCTTC.

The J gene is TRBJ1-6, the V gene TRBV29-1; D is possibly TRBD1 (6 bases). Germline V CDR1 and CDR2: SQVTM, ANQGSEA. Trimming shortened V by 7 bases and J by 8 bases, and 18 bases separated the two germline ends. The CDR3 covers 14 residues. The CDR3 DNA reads TGCAGCGCCCAAGAGGGGGATAGGGATTCACCCCTCCACTTT. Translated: CSAQEGDRDSPLHF.

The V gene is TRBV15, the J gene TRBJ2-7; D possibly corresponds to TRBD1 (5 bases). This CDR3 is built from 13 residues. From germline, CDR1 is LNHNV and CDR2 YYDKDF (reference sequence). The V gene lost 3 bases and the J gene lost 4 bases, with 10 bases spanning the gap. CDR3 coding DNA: TGTGCCACCAGCAGGTACCGACAGTACGAGCAGTACTTC. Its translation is CATSRYRQYEQYF.

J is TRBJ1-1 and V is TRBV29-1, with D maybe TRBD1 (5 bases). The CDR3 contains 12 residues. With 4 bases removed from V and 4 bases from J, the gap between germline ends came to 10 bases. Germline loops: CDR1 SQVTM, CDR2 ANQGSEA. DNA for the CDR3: TGCAGCGTTGGGGACCGCTTCACTGAAGCTTTCTTT. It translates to CSVGDRFTEAFF. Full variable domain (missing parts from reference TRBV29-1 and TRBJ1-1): SAVISQKPSRDICQRGTSLTIQCQVDSQVTMMFWYRQQPGQSLTLIATANQGSEATYESGFVIDKFPISRPNLTFSTLTVSNMSPEDSSIYLCSVGDRFTEAFFGQGTRLTVV.

The CDR3 DNA is TGCAGCGTGGGACCTCGGGACCCCACGGGGACCCAGTACTTC. Protein: CSVGPRDPTGTQYF. The gene calls are TRBV29-1 and TRBJ2-5; the D gene could be TRBD1 or TRBD2 (5 bases each). There are 14 residues in the CDR3. The germline V and J ends were trimmed by 6 bases and 7 bases, with 21 bases remaining between them. Germline lookup yields CDR1 SQVTM and CDR2 ANQGSEA.

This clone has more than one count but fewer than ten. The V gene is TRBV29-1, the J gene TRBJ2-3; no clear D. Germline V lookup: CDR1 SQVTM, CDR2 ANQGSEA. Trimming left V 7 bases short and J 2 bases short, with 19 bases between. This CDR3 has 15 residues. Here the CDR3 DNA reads TGCAGCGGTGGGCGGAGAACAACTTACACAGATACGCAGTATTTT. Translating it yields CSGGRRTTYTDTQYF.

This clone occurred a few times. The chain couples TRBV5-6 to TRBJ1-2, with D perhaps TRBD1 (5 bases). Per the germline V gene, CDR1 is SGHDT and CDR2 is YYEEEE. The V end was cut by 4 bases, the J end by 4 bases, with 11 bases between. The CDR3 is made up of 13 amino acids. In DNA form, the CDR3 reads TGTGCCAGCAGCCCCTGGGGGGGCTATGGCTACACCTTC. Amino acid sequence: CASSPWGGYGYTF.

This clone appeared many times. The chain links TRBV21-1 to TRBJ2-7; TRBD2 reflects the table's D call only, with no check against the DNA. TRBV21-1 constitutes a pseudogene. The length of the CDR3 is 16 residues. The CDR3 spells CASSKVWGLPYYEQYF. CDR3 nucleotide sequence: TGTGCCAGCAGCAAGGTCTGGGGACTCCCTTACTACGAGCAGTACTTC.

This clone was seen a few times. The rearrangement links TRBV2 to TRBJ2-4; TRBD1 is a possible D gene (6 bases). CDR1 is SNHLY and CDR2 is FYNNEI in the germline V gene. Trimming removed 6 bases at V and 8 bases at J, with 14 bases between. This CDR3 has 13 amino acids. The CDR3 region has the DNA TGTGCCAGCAGGGGGACAAAAAGGGACATTCAGTACTTC. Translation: CASRGTKRDIQYF.

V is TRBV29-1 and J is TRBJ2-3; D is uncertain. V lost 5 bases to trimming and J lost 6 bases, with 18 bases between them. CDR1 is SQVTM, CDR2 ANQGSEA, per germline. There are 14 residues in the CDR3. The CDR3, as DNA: TGCAGCGTTTCTGACATGGGGTCGTTTGATACGCAGTATTTT. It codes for CSVSDMGSFDTQYF.